A single sample gave rise to the 20 T cell receptor beta chains below, sequenced in a study of blood T cell repertoires in COVID-19 (dated by TCRdb to 2020 to 2021). Libraries were prepared through the immunoSEQ multiplex PCR assay. This is the immuneACCESS table as TCRdb keeps it, with only in-frame sequences that have V and J called. A part of the clones is gone; compared with another copy, unresolved V genes explain less than half, and the rest is unexplained. The table for this sample lists 210,000 or so clones; about 88% of them were counted only once. Together, the top ten hold around 5.9% of the sample. Source material: peripheral blood. The receptors derive from a woman aged 40-49 years who had recovered from COVID-19.

The chain links TRBV9 to TRBJ2-1, with 11 nucleotides matching TRBD2. Germline-derived CDR1 and CDR2 are SGDLS and YYNGEE. The CDR3 runs to 16 residues. With 4 bases clipped from V and 6 bases from J, the junction kept 9 bases outside the gene matches. CDR3: CASSTLAGGRGNEQFF. The CDR3 region has the DNA TGTGCCAGCAGCACTCTAGCGGGAGGAAGGGGCAATGAGCAGTTCTTC.

The chain's CDR3 is CASRVGQGTHEQYF. The CDR3 DNA reads TGTGCCAGTAGGGTGGGACAGGGAACCCACGAGCAGTACTTC. V and J are TRBV19 and TRBJ2-7; 9 bases fit TRBD1. The CDR3 has 14 residues. With 6 bases clipped from V and 5 bases from J, the junction kept 8 bases outside the gene matches. Germline CDR1 LNHDA, CDR2 SQIVND (reference sequence).

This sequence joins TRBV19 and TRBJ2-1; 8 nucleotides line up with TRBD2. The CDR3 has 14 amino acids. Germline-derived CDR1 and CDR2 are LNHDA and SQIVND (reference sequence). J gave up 8 bases and V 5 bases, and 8 bases lay outside the gene matches. The CDR3 loop reads CASSLWSGRDEQFF. The CDR3, as DNA: TGTGCCAGTAGTCTATGGAGCGGGAGAGATGAGCAGTTCTTC.

This clone has more than one count but fewer than ten. This rearrangement joins TRBV19 to TRBJ1-6; 7 bases map to TRBD1. The CDR3 is 15 residues long. From germline, CDR1 is LNHDA and CDR2 SQIVND (reference sequence). Trimming cost V 3 bases and J 7 bases; bases outside gene matches: 6. The CDR3 reads CASSMWTGTNSPLHF. The CDR3 DNA reads TGTGCCAGTAGTATGTGGACAGGTACGAATTCACCCCTCCACTTT.

The rearrangement uses TRBV7-9 and TRBJ2-5; D unclear. Germline assignment: CDR1 SEHNR and CDR2 FQNEAQ (reference sequence). This CDR3 contains 11 residues. V lost 8 bases, J lost 2 bases, and 6 bases lay in between. This CDR3 reads CASWQQETQYF. The CDR3 nucleotides read TGTGCCAGCTGGCAACAAGAGACCCAGTACTTC.

This chain connects TRBV7-2 to TRBJ2-7; weak D call: TRBD2 (6 bases). V lost 6 bases and J lost 3, with 21 bases in between. There are 16 residues in the CDR3. Germline V gene data show CDR1 as SGHTA and CDR2 as FQGNSA. CDR3 sequence reads: CASSLMSGEPIYEQYF. CDR3 sequence (DNA): TGTGCCAGCAGTCTTATGTCGGGAGAACCGATCTACGAGCAGTACTTC.

V and J are TRBV29-1 and TRBJ2-7; the match to TRBD2 covers 10 bases. This CDR3 contains 14 residues. Germline CDR1 reads SQVTM; CDR2 reads ANQGSEA. V lost 5 bases, J lost 2 bases, and 6 bases stayed unmatched. The CDR3 bases are TGCAGCGTTTTAGGGACTAGCGACACCTACGAGCAGTACTTC. This codes for CSVLGTSDTYEQYF.

The chain employs TRBV5-6 and TRBJ1-2, with TRBD1 identical over 9 bases. This CDR3 region has 13 residues. CDR1 and CDR2 from the germline V gene are SGHDT and YYEEEE. Trimming cost V 2 bases and J 7 bases; bases outside gene matches: 3. The chain's CDR3 is CASSFTGGAGYTF. In DNA form, the CDR3 reads TGTGCCAGCAGCTTTACAGGGGGCGCTGGCTACACCTTC. The whole variable domain, remainder taken from reference TRBV5-6 and TRBJ1-2, is DAGVTQSPTHLIKTRGQQVTLRCSPKSGHDTVSWYQQALGQGPQFIFQYYEEEERQRGNFPDRFSGHQFPNYSSELNVNALLLGDSALYLCASSFTGGAGYTFGSGTRLTVV.

V gene TRBV5-6 combines with J gene TRBJ2-5, with TRBD2 identical over 12 bases. J was trimmed by 5 bases and V by 0 bases; bases with no gene match: 2. The CDR3 extends over 15 amino acids. CDR1 SGHDT and CDR2 YYEEEE come from the germline V gene. CDR3 coding DNA: TGTGCCAGCAGCTTGGTACTAGCGGGAGGCGAGACCCAGTACTTC. It is translated as CASSLVLAGGETQYF.

CDR3 residues: CASSLSPGVSGNTIYF. CDR3 in DNA: TGTGCCAGCAGCTTGTCTCCGGGAGTGTCTGGAAACACCATATATTTT. The chain recombines TRBV5-6 with TRBJ1-3; D gene ambiguous. The germline CDR1 and CDR2 sequences are SGHDT and YYEEEE. Trimming cost V 1 base and J 1 base, with 12 bases left between them. The CDR3 runs 16 residues.

The V gene is TRBV11-3, the J gene TRBJ1-3, with D possibly being TRBD1 (5 bases). CDR1 is SGHNT, CDR2 YENEEA, per germline. The CDR3 consists of 14 residues. The ends were cut back, 8 bases at V and 2 bases at J, with 13 bases in the middle. The DNA for the CDR3 is TGTGCCAGCCAAGTGGGGCCTGCTGGAAACACCATATATTTT. Encoded protein: CASQVGPAGNTIYF.

The J gene is TRBJ2-7, the V gene TRBV19, with D perhaps matching TRBD2 (5 bases). The V gene lost 1 base and the J gene lost 3 bases, with 7 bases spanning the gap. The CDR3 has 13 residues. Germline CDR1 LNHDA, CDR2 SQIVND (reference sequence). CDR3 DNA: TGTGCCAGTAGTATAGGCGGGCTCTACGAGCAGTACTTC. It yields the protein CASSIGGLYEQYF.

The rearrangement uses TRBV28 and TRBJ2-2, with D possibly being TRBD1 (7 bases). This CDR3 region has 14 residues. Trimming took 5 bases from V and 4 from J, leaving 11 bases between them. Germline CDR1 MDHEN, CDR2 SYDVKM. CDR3 sequence reads: CASSRQGGTGELFF. CDR3 coding DNA: TGTGCCAGCAGTAGACAGGGAGGCACCGGGGAGCTGTTTTTT.

The DNA for the CDR3 is TGTGCCACCAGTGATCGCGGGACTAGCGGGAGTCGGGAGACCCAGTACTTC. This codes for CATSDRGTSGSRETQYF. The J gene is TRBJ2-5, the V gene TRBV24-1; TRBD2 matches 14 bases. The CDR3 runs 17 residues. CDR1 is KGHDR and CDR2 is SFDVKD in the germline V gene. V was clipped by 3 bases and J by 5 bases; unmatched bases: 7.

The chain couples TRBV29-1 to TRBJ2-1; D possibly corresponds to TRBD1 (6 bases). The V and J ends lost 4 bases and 9 bases respectively, with 25 bases between them. The CDR3 runs 16 residues. CDR1 is SQVTM and CDR2 is ANQGSEA in the germline V gene. CDR3 amino acids: CSVVPTHGPGAREQFF. The CDR3 region has the DNA TGCAGCGTTGTGCCAACCCACGGACCAGGGGCGCGTGAGCAGTTCTTC.

This clone was observed once. V is TRBV5-1 and J is TRBJ2-7, with TRBD2 matching 11 bases. Germline V gene data show CDR1 as SGHRS and CDR2 as YFSETQ. The V segment lost 0 bases and the J segment 4 bases; nucleotides outside the gene matches: 6. This CDR3 contains 16 residues. The CDR3 nucleotides are TGCGCCAGCAGCTTGGGGTCGGGACTAGCGGTATACGAGCAGTACTTC. Translated: CASSLGSGLAVYEQYF.

The rearrangement uses TRBV15 and TRBJ2-7; the D is unclear. The CDR3 has 16 amino acids. CDR1 is LNHNV, CDR2 YYDKDF, per germline (reference sequence). V lost 1 base and J lost 5, with 18 bases in between. CDR3 nucleotides: TGTGCCACCAGCAGAGGAGTACCTCCTCCTGCCAACGAGCAGTACTTC. Amino acids: CATSRGVPPPANEQYF. Full variable domain (outside the CDR3, taken from reference TRBV15 and TRBJ2-7): DAMVIQNPRYQVTQFGKPVTLSCSQTLNHNVMYWYQQKSSQAPKLLFHYYDKDFNNEADTPDNFQSRRPNTSFCFLDIRSPGLGDTAMYLCATSRGVPPPANEQYFGPGTRLTVT.

The genes are TRBV7-6 and TRBJ2-5, with a possible D match to TRBD1 (6 bases). V was shortened by 2 bases and J by 5 bases, with 15 bases between the two germline ends. CDR3 length: 15 amino acids. The germline V gene has CDR1 SGHVS and CDR2 FNYEAQ. The CDR3: CASSLNVGAEETQYF. The CDR3 nucleotides are TGTGCCAGCAGCTTAAATGTGGGGGCGGAGGAGACCCAGTACTTC. Using reference TRBV7-6 and TRBJ2-5 for the parts outside the CDR3, the full variable domain is GAGVSQSPRYKVTKRGQDVALRCDPISGHVSLYWYRQALGQGPEFLTYFNYEAQQDKSGLPNDRFSAERPEGSISTLTIQRTEQRDSAMYRCASSLNVGAEETQYFGPGTRLLVL.

V gene TRBV27 combines with J gene TRBJ1-5, with D possibly matching TRBD1 (6 bases). V was trimmed by 6 bases and J by 7 bases, leaving 16 bases between them. CDR1 is MNHEY and CDR2 is SMNVEV in the germline V gene (reference sequence). CDR3 length: 14 residues. In nucleotides, the CDR3 is TGTGCCAGCAGCGTCGGACCACAGGGCCAGCCCCAGCATTTT. Translation: CASSVGPQGQPQHF.

The V call is TRBV9, the J call TRBJ1-1; 9 bases line up with TRBD1. The CDR3 is 15 amino acids. Looked up from germline, CDR1 is SGDLS and CDR2 is YYNGEE. J was trimmed by 5 bases and V by 4 bases; bases with no gene match: 9. CDR3 DNA sequence: TGTGCCAGCAGCCCAGGGGGACAGGGCAAAACTGAAGCTTTCTTT. It encodes CASSPGGQGKTEAFF.